A single sample gave rise to the 20 T cell receptor beta chains below, sequenced in a study of blood T cell repertoires in COVID-19. Sequencing used immunoSEQ multiplex PCR; TCRdb keeps in-frame clones, though not all of them. The data contain tens of thousands of clones, 85% to 90% of them singletons. The source material was peripheral blood. These receptors were collected from a woman aged 80 or over with acute or convalescent COVID-19.

The chain links TRBV5-6 to TRBJ2-5; 8 positions match TRBD2. The CDR3 sequence is 18 residues long. CDR1 and CDR2 from the germline V gene are SGHDT and YYEEEE. The ends lost 2 bases at V and 5 bases at J; junction bases unmatched: 17. The CDR3 DNA is TGTGCCAGCAGCTTTTTATCGGCTAGCGGGTTTCTCCGGGAGACCCAGTACTTC. Its protein is CASSFLSASGFLRETQYF.

CDR3 in DNA: TGTGCCAGCAGCGTACAAGGGGGCACAGATACGCAGTATTTT. Amino acids: CASSVQGGTDTQYF. The V call is TRBV9, the J call TRBJ2-3, with a tentative D call TRBD1 (5 bases). The ends were cut back, 1 base at V and 1 base at J, with 7 bases in the middle. The CDR3 runs to 14 residues. The germline V gene encodes CDR1 SGDLS and CDR2 YYNGEE.

CDR3 amino acids: CSASRGTGSNQPQHF. CDR3 nucleotide sequence: TGCAGTGCTAGTCGCGGGACCGGTAGCAATCAGCCCCAGCATTTT. The chain couples TRBV20-1 to TRBJ1-5; D is possibly TRBD1 (5 bases). CDR1 and CDR2 (germline): DFQATT, SNEGSKA (reference sequence). Trimming left V 3 bases short and J 0 bases short, with 12 bases between. This CDR3 comprises 15 residues.

CDR3 sequence reads: CASSKGQGWAEQYF. CDR3 bases: TGCGCCAGCAGCAAGGGACAGGGGTGGGCCGAGCAGTACTTC. The chain links TRBV5-1 to TRBJ2-7; 10 nucleotides align to TRBD1. The CDR3 is 14 amino acids. J gave up 6 bases and V 4 bases, and 7 bases lay outside the gene matches. Germline V CDR1 and CDR2: SGHRS, YFSETQ.

The V and J genes are TRBV6-5 and TRBJ1-2; a possible D gene is TRBD1 (5 bases). Germline V CDR1 and CDR2: MNHEY, SVGAGI. V was shortened by 0 bases and J by 8 bases, with 13 bases between the two germline ends. The CDR3 is 14 residues long. This CDR3 reads CASSYSRGVQGYTF. CDR3 in DNA: TGTGCCAGCAGTTACTCGCGGGGGGTCCAGGGCTACACCTTC.

This clone was counted a single time. The chain recombines TRBV2 with TRBJ2-5, with D possibly matching TRBD2 (5 bases). Trimming took 7 bases from V and 2 from J, leaving 14 bases between them. Germline CDR1 SNHLY, CDR2 FYNNEI. This CDR3 spans 14 amino acids. CDR3 in DNA: TGTGCCAGCAACCTTAGGAGAGGGCAAGAGACCCAGTACTTC. Translated, it gives CASNLRRGQETQYF.

The chain couples TRBV5-1 to TRBJ2-3; TRBD1 matches at 7 bases. Germline CDR1 SGHRS, CDR2 YFSETQ. This CDR3 region has 18 residues. The V segment lost 3 bases and the J segment 0 bases; nucleotides outside the gene matches: 13. The CDR3: CASSSMPSGTASTDTQYF. The CDR3 DNA is TGCGCCAGCAGCTCCATGCCCTCCGGGACAGCTAGCACAGATACGCAGTATTTT.

CDR3 sequence: CASSPRPRGKNTEAFF. Written as DNA, the CDR3 is TGTGCCAGCTCACCACGGCCAAGAGGGAAGAACACTGAAGCTTTCTTT. The chain recombines TRBV18 with TRBJ1-1; D call uncertain. The CDR3 runs 16 residues. The V end lost 1 base, the J end lost 1 base, and 13 bases lay between the germline ends. Germline V gene data show CDR1 as KGHSH and CDR2 as LQKENI.

The chain recombines TRBV18 with TRBJ1-1; TRBD1 aligns across 8 bases. The ends lost 6 bases at V and 4 bases at J; junction bases unmatched: 7. The CDR3 has 14 residues. CDR1 and CDR2 from the germline V gene are KGHSH and LQKENI. Written as DNA, the CDR3 is TGTGCCAGCTCTCGACTTGACAGGGGCACTGAAGCTTTCTTT. Translation gives CASSRLDRGTEAFF.

This clone turned up a few times. CDR3 bases: TGTGCCAGCAGCTTAGTAGGGGGCGGTGGCTACACCTTC. The encoded protein is CASSLVGGGGYTF. The chain joins TRBV11-3 to TRBJ1-2; 7 bases align to TRBD1. Germline CDR1 and CDR2: SGHNT and YENEEA. The V gene end was trimmed by 1 base and the J gene end by 7 bases; junction bases not matched to a gene: 3. This CDR3 is 13 amino acids long.

This clone came up a few times. V usage is TRBV5-4 and J usage is TRBJ2-5; 12 bases agree with TRBD2. The V gene end was trimmed by 2 bases and the J gene end by 3 bases; junction bases not matched to a gene: 2. CDR1 SGHNT and CDR2 YYREEE come from the germline V gene (reference sequence). The CDR3 sequence is 15 residues long. The CDR3 loop reads CASSFRLAGEETQYF. The CDR3 nucleotides are TGTGCCAGCAGCTTCCGACTAGCGGGGGAAGAGACCCAGTACTTC.

V gene TRBV7-9 combines with J gene TRBJ2-3, with D perhaps TRBD1 (6 bases). There are 15 residues in the CDR3. The germline V gene encodes CDR1 SEHNR and CDR2 FQNEAQ (reference sequence). V was cut by 5 bases and J by 0 bases, with 12 bases left in between. The CDR3 reads CASSLEGQSTDTQYF. For the CDR3, the DNA is TGTGCCAGCAGCCTTGAAGGACAGAGCACAGATACGCAGTATTTT.

The genes are TRBV5-1 and TRBJ2-5; 14 bases match TRBD2. Germline V gives CDR1 SGHRS, CDR2 YFSETQ. The junction had 3 bases not matched to a gene; V was cut back by 4 bases and J by 1 base. The CDR3 contains 16 residues. The CDR3 DNA sequence: TGCGCCAGCAGCCTCGGGACTAGCGGGAGCCAAGAGACCCAGTACTTC. Translating it yields CASSLGTSGSQETQYF. Supplemented by reference TRBV5-1 and TRBJ2-5, the full variable domain reads KAGVTQTPRYLIKTRGQQVTLSCSPISGHRSVSWYQQTPGQGLQFLFEYFSETQRNKGNFPGRFSGRQFSNSRSEMNVSTLELGDSALYLCASSLGTSGSQETQYFGPGTRLLVL.

The chain uses TRBV3-1 (or the pseudogene TRBV3-2) and TRBJ2-1, with 8 bases matching TRBD1. The CDR3 has 15 amino acids. Germline V CDR1 and CDR2: LGHDT, YNNKEL (reference sequence). V lost 4 bases, J lost 8 bases, and 10 bases stayed unmatched. The DNA for the CDR3 is TGTGCCAGCAGCCCCAGTGGCAGGGGGCACTATGAGCAGTTCTTC. This sequence encodes CASSPSGRGHYEQFF.

This chain connects TRBV19 to TRBJ1-5; weak D call: TRBD1 (6 bases). The CDR3 length is 16 residues. Between the trimmed V and J ends, which lost 5 bases and 4 bases, there was a span of 18 bases. Germline-derived CDR1 and CDR2 are LNHDA and SQIVND (reference sequence). DNA of the CDR3: TGTGCCAGTAGTCCAAAGAGGGGACAAAGGAATCAGCCCCAGCATTTT. Protein product: CASSPKRGQRNQPQHF.

V usage is TRBV3-1 (or the pseudogene TRBV3-2) and J usage is TRBJ2-6; 7 bases line up with TRBD1. Germline V gives CDR1 LGHDT, CDR2 YNNKEL (reference sequence). V lost 4 bases to trimming and J lost 3 bases; unmatched junction nucleotides: 6. The CDR3 has 16 amino acids. CDR3 in amino acids: CASSPRTGGGANVLTF. The CDR3 DNA follows: TGTGCCAGCAGCCCCAGGACAGGTGGTGGGGCCAACGTCCTGACTTTC.

The rearrangement joins TRBV11-1 to TRBJ2-4; tentative D call: TRBD1 (6 bases). Germline CDR1 SGHAT, CDR2 FQDESV (reference sequence). CDR3 length: 14 amino acids. Trimming removed 5 bases from V and 4 bases from J, with 12 bases in between. CDR3 nucleotides: TGTGCCAGCAGCCCCAGGGACAAAAAAAACATTCAGTACTTC. Its translation is CASSPRDKKNIQYF.

Here the CDR3 reads CASSQIRDQETQYF. The DNA for the CDR3 is TGCGCCAGCAGCCAAATCAGGGACCAAGAGACCCAGTACTTC. J is TRBJ2-5 and V is TRBV4-1; D possibly corresponds to TRBD1 (5 bases). Trimming pared 2 bases from V and 0 bases from J, leaving 7 bases between. In germline, CDR1 is MGHRA, CDR2 YSYEKL. This CDR3 is built from 14 residues.

This clone was picked up one time. The rearrangement joins TRBV10-3 to TRBJ2-1; a possible D gene is TRBD2 (7 bases). The CDR3 is 14 amino acids. Germline CDR1 and CDR2: ENHRY and SYGVKD. Trimming shortened V by 10 bases and J by 5 bases, and 18 bases separated the two germline ends. In DNA, the CDR3 is TGTGCCACGGAACGGAGGGGGGGGAACAATGAGCAGTTCTTC. Its protein product is CATERRGGNNEQFF.

The V gene is TRBV5-1, the J gene TRBJ2-5, with 7 bases lining up with TRBD2. Trimming took 3 bases from V and 1 from J; bases not matched to a gene: 0. Germline lookup yields CDR1 SGHRS and CDR2 YFSETQ. The CDR3 length is 13 residues. CDR3 coding DNA: TGCGCCAGCAGCTCGGGGGGCCAAGAGACCCAGTACTTC. Amino acids: CASSSGGQETQYF.